This T cell receptor (beta chain) stems from a study of OX40 agonist ivuxolimab in advanced cancers. Study summary: The study gave patients intravenous ivuxolimab at 0.01 to 10 mg/kg every 2 weeks. General study points: The mean number of expanded clones was higher in CD8+ T cells than in CD4+.

Deletions cut 3 bases from V and 7 bases from J, with 13 bases between. The CDR3 covers 14 residues. Germline CDR1 is KGHSH and CDR2 is LQKENI. Assay used: immunoSEQ multiplex PCR; TCRdb lists only in-frame clones, some missing. The sample lists 70,000 to 90,000 clones; 85% to 90% were seen once. Worth noting for this clone: The antigen is not known.

The starting material was CD4+ or CD8+ T cells sorted from blood, obtained in a trial of the OX40 agonist ivuxolimab. This sequence joins TRBV18 and TRBJ2-1, with TRBD1 as a possible D gene (5 bases). The source of this sequence is an adult with an advanced solid tumor such as melanoma, head and neck, liver or kidney cancer. CDR3 nucleotides: TGTGCCAGCTCACCTATATGGGGCCCGAATGAGCAGTTCTTC. Translating it yields CASSPIWGPNEQFF. Filled out from reference TRBV18 and TRBJ2-1, the complete variable domain reads NAGVMQNPRHLVRRRGQEARLRCSPMKGHSHVYWYRQLPEEGLKFMVYLQKENIIDESGMPKERFSAEFPKEGPSILRIQQVVRGDSAAYFCASSPIWGPNEQFFGPGTRLTVL.